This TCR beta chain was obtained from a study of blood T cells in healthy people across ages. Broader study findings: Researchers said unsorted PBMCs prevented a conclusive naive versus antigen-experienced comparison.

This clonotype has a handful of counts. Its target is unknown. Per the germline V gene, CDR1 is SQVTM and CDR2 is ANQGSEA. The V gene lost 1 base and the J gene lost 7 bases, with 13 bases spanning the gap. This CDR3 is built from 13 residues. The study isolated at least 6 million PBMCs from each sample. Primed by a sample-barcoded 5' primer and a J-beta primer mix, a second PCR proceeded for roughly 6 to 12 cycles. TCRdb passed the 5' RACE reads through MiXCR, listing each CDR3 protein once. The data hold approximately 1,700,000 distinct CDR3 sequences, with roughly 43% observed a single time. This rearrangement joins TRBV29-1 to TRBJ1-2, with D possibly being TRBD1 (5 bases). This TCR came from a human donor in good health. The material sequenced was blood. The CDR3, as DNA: TGCAGCGTTGAAGTAACAGGATGGGGTGGCTACACCTTC. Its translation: CSVEVTGWGGYTF. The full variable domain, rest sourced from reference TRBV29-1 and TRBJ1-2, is SAVISQKPSRDICQRGTSLTIQCQVDSQVTMMFWYRQQPGQSLTLIATANQGSEATYESGFVIDKFPISRPNLTFSTLTVSNMSPEDSSIYLCSVEVTGWGGYTFGSGTRLTVV.